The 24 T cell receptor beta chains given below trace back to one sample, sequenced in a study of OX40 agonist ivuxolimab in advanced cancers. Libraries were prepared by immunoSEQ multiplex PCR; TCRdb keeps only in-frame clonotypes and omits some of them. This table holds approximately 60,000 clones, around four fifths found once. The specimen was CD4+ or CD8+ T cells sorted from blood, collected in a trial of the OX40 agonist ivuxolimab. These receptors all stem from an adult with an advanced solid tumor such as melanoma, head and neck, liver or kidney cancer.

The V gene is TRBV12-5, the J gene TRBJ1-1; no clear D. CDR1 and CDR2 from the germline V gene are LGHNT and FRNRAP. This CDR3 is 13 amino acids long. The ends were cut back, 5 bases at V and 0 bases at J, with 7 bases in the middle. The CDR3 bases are TGTGCTAGTGGTAAAACAGTGAACACTGAAGCTTTCTTT. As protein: CASGKTVNTEAFF.

The CDR3 region is CASSVMGQETQYF. CDR3 DNA sequence: TGTGCCAGCAGCGTAATGGGCCAAGAGACCCAGTACTTC. The rearrangement uses TRBV9 and TRBJ2-5; D gene unclear. The CDR3 runs to 13 residues. Trimming pared 1 base from V and 1 base from J, leaving 5 bases between. Germline V CDR1 and CDR2: SGDLS, YYNGEE.

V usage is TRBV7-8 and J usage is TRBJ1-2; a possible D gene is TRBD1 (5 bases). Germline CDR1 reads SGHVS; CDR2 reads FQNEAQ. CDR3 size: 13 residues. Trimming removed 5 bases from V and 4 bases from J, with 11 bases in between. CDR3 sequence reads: CASSTGGVYGYTF. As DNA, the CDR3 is TGTGCCAGCAGCACAGGCGGGGTCTATGGCTACACCTTC.

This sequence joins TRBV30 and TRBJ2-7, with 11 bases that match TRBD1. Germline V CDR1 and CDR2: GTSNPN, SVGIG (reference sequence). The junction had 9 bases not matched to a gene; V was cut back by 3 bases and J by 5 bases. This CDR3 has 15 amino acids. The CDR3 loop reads CAWSTGTGGYHEQYF. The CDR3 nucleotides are TGTGCCTGGAGCACCGGGACAGGGGGATACCACGAGCAGTACTTC.

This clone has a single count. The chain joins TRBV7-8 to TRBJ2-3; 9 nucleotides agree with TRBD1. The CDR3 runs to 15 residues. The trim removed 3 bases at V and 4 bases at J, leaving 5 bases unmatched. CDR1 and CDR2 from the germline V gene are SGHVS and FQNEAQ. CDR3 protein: CASSFGQGRADTQYF. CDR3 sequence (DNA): TGTGCCAGCAGCTTCGGACAGGGGAGGGCAGATACGCAGTATTTT.

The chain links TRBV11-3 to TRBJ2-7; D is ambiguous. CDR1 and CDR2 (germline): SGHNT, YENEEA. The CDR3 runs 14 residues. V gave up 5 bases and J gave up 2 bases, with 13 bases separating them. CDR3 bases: TGTGCCAGCAGCCCAACTGGGCCTCCCTACGAGCAGTACTTC. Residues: CASSPTGPPYEQYF. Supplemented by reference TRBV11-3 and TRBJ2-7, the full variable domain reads EAGVVQSPRYKIIEKKQPVAFWCNPISGHNTLYWYLQNLGQGPELLIRYENEEAVDDSQLPKDRFSAERLKGVDSTLKIQPAELGDSAVYLCASSPTGPPYEQYFGPGTRLTVT.

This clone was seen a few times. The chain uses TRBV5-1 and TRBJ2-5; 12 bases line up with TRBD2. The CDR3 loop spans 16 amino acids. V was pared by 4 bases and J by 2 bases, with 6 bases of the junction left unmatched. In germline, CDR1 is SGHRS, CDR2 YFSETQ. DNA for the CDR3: TGCGCCAGCAGCCCCGGAGGACTAGCGGGACAAGAGACCCAGTACTTC. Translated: CASSPGGLAGQETQYF.

CDR3 loop: CASSLHGEEFGGYTF. The CDR3 DNA reads as TGCGCCAGCAGCCTACACGGGGAGGAATTCGGTGGCTACACCTTC. The rearrangement joins TRBV5-1 to TRBJ1-2; D remains unclear. The CDR3 length is 15 residues. Germline CDR1 SGHRS, CDR2 YFSETQ. Deletions cut 4 bases from V and 7 bases from J, with 20 bases between.

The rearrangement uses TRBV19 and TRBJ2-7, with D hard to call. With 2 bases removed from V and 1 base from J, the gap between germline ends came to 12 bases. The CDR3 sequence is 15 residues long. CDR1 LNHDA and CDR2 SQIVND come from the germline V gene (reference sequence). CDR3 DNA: TGTGCCAGTAGTATAAGTCACCAGCCTTCCTACGAGCAGTACTTC. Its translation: CASSISHQPSYEQYF.

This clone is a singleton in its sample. CDR3 coding DNA: TGTGCCATCAGTGCCCAGCGGTACTACGAGCAGTACTTC. Encoded protein: CAISAQRYYEQYF. The chain has TRBV10-3 and TRBJ2-7; the D gene is possibly TRBD2 (5 bases). The germline CDR1 and CDR2 sequences are ENHRY and SYGVKD. This CDR3 has 13 amino acids. The V end was cut by 4 bases, the J end by 3 bases, with 10 bases between.

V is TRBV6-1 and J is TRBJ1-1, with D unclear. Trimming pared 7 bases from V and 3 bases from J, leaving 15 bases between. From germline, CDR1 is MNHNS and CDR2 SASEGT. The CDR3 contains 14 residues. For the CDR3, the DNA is TGTGCCAGCAAAACCTCGGTTTGGGACACTGAAGCTTTCTTT. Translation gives CASKTSVWDTEAFF.

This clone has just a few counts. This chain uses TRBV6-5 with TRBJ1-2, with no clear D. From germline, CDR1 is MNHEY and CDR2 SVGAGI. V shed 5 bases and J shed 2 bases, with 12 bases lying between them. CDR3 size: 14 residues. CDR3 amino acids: CASSTPALNYGYTF. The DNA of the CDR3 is TGTGCCAGCAGTACCCCGGCATTGAACTATGGCTACACCTTC.

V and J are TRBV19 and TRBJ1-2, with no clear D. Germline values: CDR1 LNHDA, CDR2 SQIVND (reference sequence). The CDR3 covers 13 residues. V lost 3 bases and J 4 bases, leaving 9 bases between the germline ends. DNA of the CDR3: TGTGCCAGTAGTATCCCTCAAGGCTATGGCTACACCTTC. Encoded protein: CASSIPQGYGYTF.

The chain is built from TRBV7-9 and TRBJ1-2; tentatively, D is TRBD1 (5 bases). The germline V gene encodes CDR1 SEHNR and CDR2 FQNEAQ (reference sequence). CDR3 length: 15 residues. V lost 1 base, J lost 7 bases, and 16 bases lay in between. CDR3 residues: CASSLGNRGRGGYTF. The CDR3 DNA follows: TGTGCCAGCAGCTTAGGGAACCGGGGGAGAGGTGGCTACACCTTC.

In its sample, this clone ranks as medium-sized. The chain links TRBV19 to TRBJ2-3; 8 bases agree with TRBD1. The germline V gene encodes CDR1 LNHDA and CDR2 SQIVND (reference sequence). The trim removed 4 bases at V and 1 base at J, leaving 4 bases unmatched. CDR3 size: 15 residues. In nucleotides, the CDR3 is TGTGCCAGTAGTAACCCGGGACAGGGCACAGATACGCAGTATTTT. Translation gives CASSNPGQGTDTQYF.

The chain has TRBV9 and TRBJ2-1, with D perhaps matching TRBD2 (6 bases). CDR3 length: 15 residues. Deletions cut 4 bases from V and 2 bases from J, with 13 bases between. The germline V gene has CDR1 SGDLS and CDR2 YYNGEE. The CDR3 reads CASSPRWTTYNEQFF. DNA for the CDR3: TGTGCCAGCAGCCCCCGCTGGACTACCTACAATGAGCAGTTCTTC.

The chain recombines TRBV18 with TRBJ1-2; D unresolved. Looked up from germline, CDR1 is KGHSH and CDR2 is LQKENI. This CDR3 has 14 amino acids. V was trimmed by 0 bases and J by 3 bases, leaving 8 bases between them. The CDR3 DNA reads TGTGCCAGCTCACCACCGACCCGGGACTATGGCTACACCTTC. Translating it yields CASSPPTRDYGYTF.

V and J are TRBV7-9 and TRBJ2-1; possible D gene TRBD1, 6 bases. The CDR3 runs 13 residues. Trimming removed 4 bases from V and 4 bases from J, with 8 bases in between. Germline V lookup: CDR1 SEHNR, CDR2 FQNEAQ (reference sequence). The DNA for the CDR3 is TGTGCCAGCAGCTCAACAGGGTACAATGAGCAGTTCTTC. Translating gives CASSSTGYNEQFF.

CDR3 bases: TGTGCCAGCTCACCAGTCCGGACGGGATCGGGCTACACCTTC. Its protein is CASSPVRTGSGYTF. The rearrangement joins TRBV18 to TRBJ1-2; unclear D gene. The CDR3 is made up of 14 amino acids. The germline V gene encodes CDR1 KGHSH and CDR2 LQKENI. V shed 2 bases and J shed 8 bases, with 15 bases lying between them.

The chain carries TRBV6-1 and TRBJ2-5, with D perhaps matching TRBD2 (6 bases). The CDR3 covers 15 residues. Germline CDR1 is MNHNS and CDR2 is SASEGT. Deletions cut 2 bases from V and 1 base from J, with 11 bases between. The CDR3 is CASSESPGLQETQYF. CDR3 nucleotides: TGTGCCAGCAGTGAATCCCCGGGACTCCAAGAGACCCAGTACTTC.

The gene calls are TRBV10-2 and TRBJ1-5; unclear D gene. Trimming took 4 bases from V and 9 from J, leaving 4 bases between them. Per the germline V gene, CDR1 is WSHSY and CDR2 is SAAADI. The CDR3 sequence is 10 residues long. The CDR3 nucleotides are TGCGCCAGCAGTGGTGGGCCCCAGCATTTT. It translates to CASSGGPQHF.

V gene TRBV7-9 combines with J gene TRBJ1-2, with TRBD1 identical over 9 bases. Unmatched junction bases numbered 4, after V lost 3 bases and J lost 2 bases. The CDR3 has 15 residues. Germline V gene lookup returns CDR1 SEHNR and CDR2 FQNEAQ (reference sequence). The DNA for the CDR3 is TGTGCCAGCAGCTTTTGGGGACAGGGAAACTATGGCTACACCTTC. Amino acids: CASSFWGQGNYGYTF.

The CDR3 nucleotides read TGTGCCAGCAGCGAGGGGGCGGTCACCGGGGAGCTGTTTTTT. It codes for CASSEGAVTGELFF. The chain links TRBV5-6 to TRBJ2-2; 7 bases match TRBD1. Unmatched junction bases numbered 4, after V lost 4 bases and J lost 4 bases. The V gene's germline CDR1 is SGHDT and CDR2 YYEEEE. The CDR3 runs 14 residues.

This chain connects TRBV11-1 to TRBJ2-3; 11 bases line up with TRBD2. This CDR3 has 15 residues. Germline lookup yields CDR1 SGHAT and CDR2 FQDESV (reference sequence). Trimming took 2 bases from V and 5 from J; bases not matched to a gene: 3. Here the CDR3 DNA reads TGTGCCAGCAGCTTACGGCTAGCGGGAGGAGATACGCAGTATTTT. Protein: CASSLRLAGGDTQYF.